These 6 T cell receptor beta chains were all obtained from the same sample, sequenced in a study of blood T cell repertoires in COVID-19. Generated by immunoSEQ multiplex PCR, the TCRdb table keeps only in-frame clones and is missing some. The data show roughly 170,000 clones, 70% to 90% seen once. Sequenced material: peripheral blood. These TCRs come from a man aged 65 to 85 with active or convalescent COVID-19.

CDR3 sequence reads: CASTKDTHTSTEAFF. DNA for the CDR3: TGTGCCAGTACCAAGGACACCCATACGAGCACTGAAGCTTTCTTT. V gene TRBV28 combines with J gene TRBJ1-1; tentatively, D is TRBD1 (5 bases). Per germline, CDR1 MDHEN and CDR2 SYDVKM. The V gene lost 9 bases and the J gene lost 4 bases, with 21 bases spanning the gap. The CDR3 has 15 amino acids.

The chain combines TRBV27 with TRBJ2-1; D is uncertain. The CDR3 loop spans 14 amino acids. V lost 3 bases, J lost 10 bases, and 16 bases lay in between. Germline assignment: CDR1 MNHEY and CDR2 SMNVEV (reference sequence). DNA for the CDR3: TGTGCCAGCAGTTTCATGGGCCGCCGTGGGGAGCAGTTCTTC. It translates to CASSFMGRRGEQFF.

V usage is TRBV9 and J usage is TRBJ1-1; 7 bases match TRBD1. Trimming took 5 bases from V and 3 from J; bases not matched to a gene: 4. Germline-derived CDR1 and CDR2 are SGDLS and YYNGEE. The CDR3 contains 13 residues. CDR3 protein: CASRDRTDTEAFF. The CDR3, as DNA: TGTGCCAGCAGGGACAGGACCGACACTGAAGCTTTCTTT.

This sequence joins TRBV28 and TRBJ1-3, with 7 bases identical to TRBD1. The CDR3 contains 15 residues. J was trimmed by 4 bases and V by 1 base; bases with no gene match: 4. CDR1 and CDR2 (germline): MDHEN, SYDVKM. The DNA for the CDR3 is TGTGCCAGCAGTTTATCGACAGGGACAGGAAACACCATATATTTT. Translating it yields CASSLSTGTGNTIYF.

V usage is TRBV30 and J usage is TRBJ1-4, with D maybe TRBD1 (6 bases). Trimming stripped 2 bases from V and 6 bases from J, with 13 bases between. CDR1 is GTSNPN and CDR2 is SVGIG in the germline V gene (reference sequence). CDR3 size: 14 residues. The CDR3 sequence: CAWSPDYRDEKLFF. The CDR3 region has the DNA TGTGCCTGGAGTCCCGACTACAGGGATGAAAAACTGTTTTTT.

The V gene is TRBV12-3 or TRBV12-4, the J gene TRBJ1-4; D remains ambiguous. This CDR3 comprises 13 residues. Trimming took 5 bases from V and 8 from J, leaving 12 bases between them. The CDR3 sequence: CASSGEVREKLFF. CDR3 nucleotide sequence: TGTGCCAGCAGTGGGGAGGTTCGGGAAAAACTGTTTTTT.